Below, one T cell receptor beta chain is given with its context. What it recognizes is unknown. A much larger clone is a single base away; this may be a read error. Regions amplified from RNA transcripts were the TCR beta CDR3 regions. The primer set for the first-round RT-PCR of the TCR CDR3 was HTBI. TCRdb re-called the multiplex PCR reads with MiXCR, one entry per CDR3 protein. The sample holds 160,000 or so distinct CDR3 sequences; approximately 9% are singletons and the top ten take approximately 24%. Exclusion of patients followed from uncontrolled infection, other autoimmune disease, pregnancy or lactation. These data are taken from a study of T cells in Graves' hyperthyroidism and ophthalmopathy. Study findings and constraints: Peripheral blood also featured most of the thyroid clonotypes expanded above 0.001. A 13 V-J signature model discriminated ophthalmopathy versus stable hyperthyroidism.

The CDR3 has 13 amino acids. Germline loops: CDR1 MNHNS, CDR2 SASEGT. The chain employs TRBV6-1 and TRBJ2-7; D unclear. This clonotype originated in a young woman with Graves' hyperthyroidism that later progressed to Graves' ophthalmopathy. What was sequenced was blood. In nucleotides, the CDR3 is TGTGCCAGCAGAACCGTGGGTCCTTACGAGGAGTACTTC. This translates into CASRTVGPYEEYF.